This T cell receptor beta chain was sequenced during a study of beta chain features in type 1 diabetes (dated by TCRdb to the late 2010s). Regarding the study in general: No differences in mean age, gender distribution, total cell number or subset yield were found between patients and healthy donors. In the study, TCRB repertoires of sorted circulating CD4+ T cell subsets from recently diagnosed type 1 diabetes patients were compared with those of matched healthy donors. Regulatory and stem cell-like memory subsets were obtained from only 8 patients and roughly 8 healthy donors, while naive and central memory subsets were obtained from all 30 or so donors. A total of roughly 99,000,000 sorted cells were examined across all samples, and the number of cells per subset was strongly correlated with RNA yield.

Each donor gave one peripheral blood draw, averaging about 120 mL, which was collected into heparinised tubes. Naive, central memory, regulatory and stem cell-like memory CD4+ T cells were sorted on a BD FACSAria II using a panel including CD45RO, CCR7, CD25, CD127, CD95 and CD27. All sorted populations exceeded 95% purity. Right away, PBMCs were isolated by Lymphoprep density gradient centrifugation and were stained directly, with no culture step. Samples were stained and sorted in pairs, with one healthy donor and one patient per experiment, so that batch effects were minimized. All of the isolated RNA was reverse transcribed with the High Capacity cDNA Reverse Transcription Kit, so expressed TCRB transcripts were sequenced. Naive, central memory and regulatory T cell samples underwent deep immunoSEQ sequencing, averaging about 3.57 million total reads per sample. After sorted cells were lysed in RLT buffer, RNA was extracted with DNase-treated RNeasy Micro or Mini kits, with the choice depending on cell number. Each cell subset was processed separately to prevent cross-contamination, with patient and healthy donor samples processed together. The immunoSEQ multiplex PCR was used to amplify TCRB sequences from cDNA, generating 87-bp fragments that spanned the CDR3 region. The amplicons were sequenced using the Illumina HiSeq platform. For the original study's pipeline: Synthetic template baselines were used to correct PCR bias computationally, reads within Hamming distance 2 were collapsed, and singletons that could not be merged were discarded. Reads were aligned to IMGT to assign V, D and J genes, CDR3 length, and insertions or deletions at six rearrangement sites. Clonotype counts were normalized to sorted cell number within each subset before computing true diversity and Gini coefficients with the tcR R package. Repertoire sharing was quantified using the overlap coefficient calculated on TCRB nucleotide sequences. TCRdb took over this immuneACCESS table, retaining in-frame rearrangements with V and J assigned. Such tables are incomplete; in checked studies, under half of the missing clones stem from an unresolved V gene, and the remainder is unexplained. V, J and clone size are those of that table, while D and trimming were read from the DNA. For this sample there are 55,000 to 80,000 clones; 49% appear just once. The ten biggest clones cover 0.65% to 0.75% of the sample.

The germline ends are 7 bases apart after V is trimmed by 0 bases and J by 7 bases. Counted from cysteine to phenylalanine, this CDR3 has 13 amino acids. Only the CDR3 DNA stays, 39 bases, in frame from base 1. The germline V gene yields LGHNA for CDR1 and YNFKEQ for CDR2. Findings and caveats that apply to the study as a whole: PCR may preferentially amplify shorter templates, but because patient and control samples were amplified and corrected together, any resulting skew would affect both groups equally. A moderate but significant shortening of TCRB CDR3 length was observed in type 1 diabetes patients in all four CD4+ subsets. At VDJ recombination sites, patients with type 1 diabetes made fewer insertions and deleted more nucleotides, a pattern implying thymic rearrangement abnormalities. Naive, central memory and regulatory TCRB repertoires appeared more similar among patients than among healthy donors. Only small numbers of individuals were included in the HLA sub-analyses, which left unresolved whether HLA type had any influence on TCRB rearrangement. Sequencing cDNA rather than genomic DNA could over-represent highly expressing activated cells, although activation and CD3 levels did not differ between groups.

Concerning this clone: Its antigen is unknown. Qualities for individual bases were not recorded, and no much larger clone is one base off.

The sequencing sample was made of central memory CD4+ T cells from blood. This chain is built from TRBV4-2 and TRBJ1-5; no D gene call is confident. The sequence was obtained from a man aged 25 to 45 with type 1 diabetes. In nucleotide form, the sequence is TGTGCCAGCAGCCAAGAACATTCCCAGCCCCAGCATTTT. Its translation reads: CASSQEHSQPQHF.